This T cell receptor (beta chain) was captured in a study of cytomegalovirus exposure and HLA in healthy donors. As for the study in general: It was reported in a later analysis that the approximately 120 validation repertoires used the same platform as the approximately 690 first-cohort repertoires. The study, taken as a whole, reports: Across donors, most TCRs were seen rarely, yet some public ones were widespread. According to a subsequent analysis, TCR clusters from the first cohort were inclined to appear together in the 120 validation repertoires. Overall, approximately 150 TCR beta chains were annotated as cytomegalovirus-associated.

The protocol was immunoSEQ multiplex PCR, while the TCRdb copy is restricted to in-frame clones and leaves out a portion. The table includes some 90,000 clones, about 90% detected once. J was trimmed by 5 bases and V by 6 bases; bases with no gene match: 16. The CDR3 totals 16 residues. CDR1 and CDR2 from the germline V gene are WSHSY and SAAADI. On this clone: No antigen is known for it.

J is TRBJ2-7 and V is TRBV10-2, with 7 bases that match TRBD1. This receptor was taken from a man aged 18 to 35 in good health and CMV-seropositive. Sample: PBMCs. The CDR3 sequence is CASRPYTYRGIHEQYF. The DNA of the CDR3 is TGCGCCAGCAGACCATACACTTACAGGGGAATCCACGAGCAGTACTTC.